This T cell receptor (beta chain) was found in a study of identical twins. In the case of this clonotype: Its target is not known.

A universal primer site was incorporated via template switching, and the cDNA contained unique molecular identifiers. In TCRdb, the 5' RACE reads were re-called with MiXCR into one record per CDR3 protein. Here the sample spans roughly 490,000 distinct CDR3 sequences, 14% being singletons. The study's findings and limits: Sequences that were beta out-of-frame showed weaker excess twin sharing. Findings came from cross-sectional statistics, without long-term follow-up of donors. High-abundance cord blood beta clonotypes had fewer insertions; memory repertoires showed none.

Germline V CDR1 and CDR2: DFQATT, SNEGSKA (reference sequence). Trimming took 6 bases from V and 6 from J; bases not matched to a gene: 9. The CDR3 consists of 14 residues. This sample was shared with a second study, whose subject was yellow fever vaccine responses in identical twins.

This sequence originates from a woman aged 18-35 years in good health. Sequencing was performed on CD4+ T cells sorted from blood. The V gene is TRBV20-1, the J gene TRBJ2-2, with 8 bases aligning to TRBD2. The CDR3, as DNA: TGCAGTGCATATACTAGCGGAAGGGCCGGGGAGCTGTTTTTT. Its protein product is CSAYTSGRAGELFF.